The 13 T cell receptor beta chains reported below all come from one sample, sequenced in a study of response to subunit inactivated influenza vaccine (dated by TCRdb to between 2017 and 2018). Preparation of the library involved RT-PCR. Reads for this sample came from an Illumina HiSeq 2500. TCRdb redid the processing of the public reads, applying fastp at Q25 and MiXCR, and retained in-frame beta chains. When rows share a CDR3 protein, they turn into one entry using the most common DNA and genes. The table for this sample lists about 190,000 distinct CDR3 sequences; 13% to 15% of them were counted only once. 26% of the sample lies in the top ten. The material sequenced was CD8+ T cells sorted from PBMCs, taken roughly 5 days after vaccination. Every receptor here comes from a man aged 45 to 65 who received an inactivated influenza vaccine. Donor details come from another sample of the same person, matched by shared clones.

The rearrangement uses TRBV25-1 and TRBJ2-1; D is perhaps TRBD1 (6 bases). The CDR3 is made up of 15 amino acids. The germline CDR1 and CDR2 sequences are MGHDK and SYGVNS. Deletions cut 6 bases from V and 7 bases from J, with 19 bases between. Here the CDR3 reads CASRFLWEGGNEQFF. For the CDR3, the DNA is TGTGCCAGCAGATTCCTTTGGGAAGGGGGTAATGAGCAGTTCTTC.

This chain links TRBV24-1 with TRBJ2-1, with 7 bases identical to TRBD1. CDR1 KGHDR and CDR2 SFDVKD come from the germline V gene. After removal of 9 bases from V and 9 bases from J, the junction contained 4 bases not matched to a gene. This CDR3 comprises 11 residues. The CDR3 here is CATGTAVEQFF. DNA for the CDR3: TGTGCCACCGGGACAGCGGTTGAGCAGTTCTTC.

This clonotype was seen a few times. The chain recombines TRBV11-1 with TRBJ2-1, with a possible D match to TRBD2 (5 bases). The germline CDR1 and CDR2 sequences are SGHAT and FQDESV (reference sequence). V lost 4 bases and J 0 bases, leaving 19 bases between the germline ends. The length of the CDR3 is 18 residues. In nucleotides, the CDR3 is TGTGCCAGCAGCTCCGGAACCGGACTCCGAAGCTCCTACAATGAGCAGTTCTTC. Translated: CASSSGTGLRSSYNEQFF. Filled out from reference TRBV11-1 and TRBJ2-1, the complete variable domain reads EAEVAQSPRYKITEKSQAVAFWCDPISGHATLYWYRQILGQGPELLVQFQDESVVDDSQLPKDRFSAERLKGVDSTLKIQPAELGDSAMYLCASSSGTGLRSSYNEQFFGPGTRLTVL.

This clonotype was detected ten times or more. V and J are TRBV29-1 and TRBJ2-1; tentatively, D is TRBD2 (5 bases). Germline assignment: CDR1 SQVTM and CDR2 ANQGSEA. The CDR3 is 12 amino acids. V gave up 7 bases and J gave up 5 bases, with 12 bases separating them. The CDR3 DNA follows: TGCAGCGCCTGGAGCGGAAACAATGAGCAGTTCTTC. Translation: CSAWSGNNEQFF.

The sample holds many counts of this clonotype. This chain joins TRBV7-2 and TRBJ1-5; D is perhaps TRBD1 (5 bases). In germline, CDR1 is SGHTA, CDR2 FQGNSA. CDR3 length: 15 residues. Trimming cost V 2 bases and J 1 base, with 9 bases left between them. The CDR3 loop reads CASSLWGLSNQPQHF. The CDR3 bases are TGTGCCAGCAGCTTATGGGGGTTGAGCAATCAGCCCCAGCATTTT.

In this sample, this clonotype turned up many times. The chain links TRBV4-3 to TRBJ2-3; TRBD2 aligns across 8 bases. Germline CDR1 is LGHNA and CDR2 is YSLEER. V dropped 8 bases and J dropped 1; count of bases not matched to a gene: 14. CDR3 size: 17 residues. This chain's CDR3 is CASFLREAGGCTDTQYF. The CDR3 DNA reads TGCGCCAGCTTCCTCCGGGAGGCGGGGGGATGCACAGATACGCAGTATTTT.

The chain joins TRBV20-1 to TRBJ2-3, with a tentative D call TRBD2 (5 bases). The V and J ends lost 5 bases and 3 bases respectively, with 6 bases between them. The germline V gene has CDR1 DFQATT and CDR2 SNEGSKA (reference sequence). CDR3 size: 11 residues. CDR3 loop: CSAEGTDTQYF. CDR3 bases: TGCAGTGCTGAGGGTACAGATACGCAGTATTTT.

This clonotype was recorded at least ten times. The chain couples TRBV25-1 to TRBJ2-1, with D unresolved. Germline V gene data show CDR1 as MGHDK and CDR2 as SYGVNS. Trimming stripped 8 bases from V and 4 bases from J, with 12 bases between. CDR3 length: 13 amino acids. The DNA for the CDR3 is TGTGCCAGCGGATTGGGCGGTTACAATGAGCAGTTCTTC. Translated: CASGLGGYNEQFF.

V and J are TRBV18 and TRBJ2-1, with 10 bases fitting TRBD2. The CDR3 has 18 amino acids. Germline assignment: CDR1 KGHSH and CDR2 LQKENI. V was clipped by 6 bases and J by 7 bases; unmatched bases: 18. The CDR3 is CASSGDLGQLAGSNEQFF. CDR3 sequence (DNA): TGTGCCAGCTCGGGTGATCTGGGTCAACTAGCGGGATCGAATGAGCAGTTCTTC. Looking up the rest from reference TRBV18 and TRBJ2-1 gives the full variable domain: NAGVMQNPRHLVRRRGQEARLRCSPMKGHSHVYWYRQLPEEGLKFMVYLQKENIIDESGMPKERFSAEFPKEGPSILRIQQVVRGDSAAYFCASSGDLGQLAGSNEQFFGPGTRLTVL.

The rearrangement links TRBV6-2 or TRBV6-3 to TRBJ2-2, with TRBD1 identical over 10 bases. The CDR3 totals 16 residues. Trimming at V came to 0 bases and at J to 5 bases, leaving 3 bases not matched to a gene. Germline CDR1 reads MNHEY; CDR2 reads SVGEGT. The CDR3 here is CASSYSRQGATGELFF. The DNA of the CDR3 is TGTGCCAGCAGTTACTCGCGACAGGGGGCTACCGGGGAGCTGTTTTTT.

The chain has TRBV6-2 or TRBV6-3 and TRBJ2-1; D remains unclear. Germline values: CDR1 MNHEY, CDR2 SVGEGT. The V end was cut by 0 bases, the J end by 7 bases, with 7 bases between. The CDR3 has 13 residues. The chain's CDR3 is CASSYSFLNEQFF. The CDR3 coding sequence is TGTGCCAGCAGTTACTCGTTCCTGAATGAGCAGTTCTTC.

This clonotype was observed a few times. CDR3 loop: CASSVGRFSGNTIYF. CDR3 DNA: TGTGCCAGCAGTGTCGGCAGGTTCTCTGGAAACACCATATATTTT. The chain joins TRBV2 to TRBJ1-3, with no clear D. CDR3 size: 15 residues. V lost 4 bases to trimming and J lost 0 bases, with 10 bases between them. CDR1 SNHLY and CDR2 FYNNEI come from the germline V gene.

This clonotype showed up many times. This chain joins TRBV27 and TRBJ1-1; 7 positions agree with TRBD1. The CDR3 runs to 14 residues. The germline V gene has CDR1 MNHEY and CDR2 SMNVEV (reference sequence). V lost 1 base and J lost 5; bases outside the gene matches: 4. The CDR3 loop reads CASSLWGTETEAFF. CDR3 bases: TGTGCCAGCAGTTTATGGGGGACAGAGACTGAAGCTTTCTTT.